A selection of T cell receptor beta chains follows, all from one sample in a study of T cells in Graves' hyperthyroidism and ophthalmopathy. One entry per CDR3 protein results from TCRdb running MiXCR on the multiplex PCR reads. The sample yields approximately 400,000 distinct CDR3 sequences, over 11% seen once. The sample was blood. The receptor source for this set is a man aged 50 to 60 with Graves' ophthalmopathy. Both conserved end residues are part of each CDR3. Each record gives: CDR3 protein, CDR3 DNA, D gene, clone size, J gene, V gene. The D gene is left open where the match is weak. A clone size is listed for some rows: how often the clone was seen (once, few, many), or a class if it is expanded.

CDR3 protein: CASSFLGQGKYNEQFF
CDR3 DNA: TGCGCCAGCAGCTTTCTGGGACAGGGGAAATACAATGAGCAGTTCTTC
D gene: TRBD1
clone size: NA
J gene: TRBJ2-1
V gene: TRBV5-1

CDR3 protein: CASSYLGGGNEKLFF
CDR3 DNA: TGTGCCAGCAGTTACTTAGGGGGGGGAAATGAAAAACTGTTTTTT
D gene: NA
clone size: NA
J gene: TRBJ1-4
V gene: TRBV6-5

CDR3 protein: CASSLGHVNTEAFF
CDR3 DNA: TGTGCCAGCAGCCTAGGACACGTGAACACTGAAGCTTTCTTT
D gene: NA
clone size: few
J gene: TRBJ1-1
V gene: TRBV5-5

CDR3 protein: CASSVETGRGNEQFF
CDR3 DNA: TGTGCCAGCAGCGTAGAGACAGGTAGGGGGAATGAGCAGTTCTTC
D gene: NA
clone size: few
J gene: TRBJ2-1
V gene: TRBV9

CDR3 protein: CASRRGGVSEAFF
CDR3 DNA: TGTGCCAGCAGGCGAGGGGGGGTGTCTGAAGCTTTCTTT
D gene: NA
clone size: many
J gene: TRBJ1-1
V gene: TRBV12-3/TRBV12-4

CDR3 protein: CASSHGGTVNTEAFF
CDR3 DNA: TGCGCCAGCAGCCATGGGGGCACCGTTAACACTGAAGCTTTCTTT
D gene: NA
clone size: many
J gene: TRBJ1-1
V gene: TRBV5-1

CDR3 protein: CSVSRGHQETQYF
CDR3 DNA: TGCAGTGTAAGCAGGGGCCACCAAGAGACCCAGTACTTC
D gene: NA
clone size: many
J gene: TRBJ2-5
V gene: TRBV20-1

CDR3 protein: CAWVVPPGETQYF
CDR3 DNA: TGTGCCTGGGTAGTCCCACCGGGCGAGACCCAGTACTTC
D gene: NA
clone size: many
J gene: TRBJ2-5
V gene: TRBV30

CDR3 protein: CASIPLAGVSNTGELFF
CDR3 DNA: TGTGCCAGCATCCCACTAGCGGGAGTGTCGAACACCGGGGAGCTGTTTTTT
D gene: TRBD2
clone size: few
J gene: TRBJ2-2
V gene: TRBV12-3/TRBV12-4

CDR3 protein: CASSLAGGARGTEAFF
CDR3 DNA: TGTGCCAGCAGCTTAGCTGGAGGGGCGCGCGGAACTGAAGCTTTCTTT
D gene: NA
clone size: NA
J gene: TRBJ1-1
V gene: TRBV7-9

CDR3 protein: CASSTPGAQEHNEQFF
CDR3 DNA: TGTGCCAGTAGTACTCCGGGGGCTCAGGAGCACAATGAGCAGTTCTTC
D gene: NA
clone size: few
J gene: TRBJ2-1
V gene: TRBV19

CDR3 protein: CSATVDGPGDEQFF
CDR3 DNA: TGCAGTGCTACTGTCGATGGCCCTGGGGATGAGCAGTTCTTC
D gene: NA
clone size: once
J gene: TRBJ2-1
V gene: TRBV20-1

CDR3 protein: CASSHRLAGGNGEQFF
CDR3 DNA: TGTGCCAGCAGCCACCGCCTAGCGGGAGGTAACGGTGAGCAGTTCTTC
D gene: TRBD2
clone size: many
J gene: TRBJ2-1
V gene: TRBV3-1

CDR3 protein: CASGNRDIRNEQFF
CDR3 DNA: TGTGCCAGCGGTAACCGGGACATCAGGAATGAGCAGTTCTTC
D gene: NA
clone size: NA
J gene: TRBJ2-1
V gene: TRBV28

CDR3 protein: CRFTGRGPNQPQHF
CDR3 DNA: TGCAGGTTCACGGGCCGGGGGCCGAATCAGCCCCAGCATTTT
D gene: NA
clone size: many
J gene: TRBJ1-5
V gene: TRBV29-1

CDR3 protein: CASRKDRGSEQFF
CDR3 DNA: TGTGCCAGCAGGAAAGACAGGGGTAGCGAGCAGTTCTTC
D gene: TRBD1
clone size: NA
J gene: TRBJ2-1
V gene: TRBV6-1

CDR3 protein: CASSLASDHNEQFF
CDR3 DNA: TGTGCTAGCAGCTTGGCCAGCGACCACAATGAGCAGTTCTTC
D gene: NA
clone size: many
J gene: TRBJ2-1
V gene: TRBV7-7

CDR3 protein: CASSRQRPSSYNEQFF
CDR3 DNA: TGTGCCAGCAGCCGTCAGCGGCCGAGCTCCTACAATGAGCAGTTCTTC
D gene: NA
clone size: many
J gene: TRBJ2-1
V gene: TRBV12-3/TRBV12-4

CDR3 protein: CAISESSAGVGDEQFF
CDR3 DNA: TGTGCCATCAGTGAGTCTTCAGCGGGAGTGGGCGATGAGCAGTTCTTC
D gene: TRBD2
clone size: NA
J gene: TRBJ2-1
V gene: TRBV10-3

CDR3 protein: CSARDGQRGYGYTF
CDR3 DNA: TGCAGTGCTAGAGATGGGCAGAGGGGATACGGCTACACCTTC
D gene: NA
clone size: few
J gene: TRBJ1-2
V gene: TRBV20-1

CDR3 protein: CASSEASGRVYEQYF
CDR3 DNA: TGTGCCAGCAGTGAAGCGTCCGGGAGAGTCTACGAGCAGTACTTC
D gene: NA
clone size: many
J gene: TRBJ2-7
V gene: TRBV2

CDR3 protein: CATSRLSALEGGYTF
CDR3 DNA: TGTGCCACCAGCAGATTATCGGCCCTGGAAGGGGGCTACACCTTC
D gene: NA
clone size: many
J gene: TRBJ1-2
V gene: TRBV15

CDR3 protein: CASRPTLAGVSNEQFF
CDR3 DNA: TGTGCCAGCAGACCAACTCTAGCGGGAGTTTCCAATGAGCAGTTCTTC
D gene: TRBD2
clone size: NA
J gene: TRBJ2-1
V gene: TRBV7-9

CDR3 protein: CASSRKTGLQLLAKNIQYF
CDR3 DNA: TGTGCCAGCAGCCGAAAAACGGGACTCCAGTTACTAGCCAAAAACATTCAGTACTTC
D gene: NA
clone size: many
J gene: TRBJ2-4
V gene: TRBV3-1

CDR3 protein: CATSDPGVNQPQHF
CDR3 DNA: TGTGCCACCAGTGATCCCGGGGTTAATCAGCCCCAGCATTTT
D gene: NA
clone size: NA
J gene: TRBJ1-5
V gene: TRBV24-1

CDR3 protein: CASRPSGSSYEQYF
CDR3 DNA: TGCGCCAGCAGGCCTAGCGGGAGCTCCTACGAGCAGTACTTC
D gene: TRBD2
clone size: many
J gene: TRBJ2-7
V gene: TRBV5-1

CDR3 protein: CASSLAAQNTGELFF
CDR3 DNA: TGTGCCAGCAGCTTGGCGGCTCAAAACACCGGGGAGCTGTTTTTT
D gene: NA
clone size: few
J gene: TRBJ2-2
V gene: TRBV5-6

CDR3 protein: CAISGGSPSYNEQFF
CDR3 DNA: TGTGCCATCAGTGGCGGGAGCCCCTCCTACAATGAGCAGTTCTTC
D gene: TRBD2
clone size: NA
J gene: TRBJ2-1
V gene: TRBV10-3

CDR3 protein: CASSVGWAPEKYF
CDR3 DNA: TGTGCCAGCAGCGTTGGTTGGGCACCTGAAAAGTACTTC
D gene: NA
clone size: NA
J gene: TRBJ2-5
V gene: TRBV5-6

CDR3 protein: CASSLDRLAGAPYNEQFF
CDR3 DNA: TGTGCCAGCAGTTTAGACCGTCTAGCGGGAGCCCCTTACAATGAGCAGTTCTTC
D gene: TRBD2
clone size: many
J gene: TRBJ2-1
V gene: TRBV12-3/TRBV12-4

CDR3 protein: CSAQISRIGSYNEQFF
CDR3 DNA: TGCAGTGCCCAGATCTCAAGGATCGGCTCCTACAATGAGCAGTTCTTC
D gene: NA
clone size: few
J gene: TRBJ2-1
V gene: TRBV20-1

CDR3 protein: CAWRRQVNSPLHF
CDR3 DNA: TGTGCCTGGAGGCGACAGGTTAATTCACCCCTCCACTTT
D gene: NA
clone size: NA
J gene: TRBJ1-6
V gene: TRBV30

CDR3 protein: CASSEYSGNQETQYF
CDR3 DNA: TGTGCCAGCAGTGAATACAGCGGGAACCAAGAGACCCAGTACTTC
D gene: TRBD2
clone size: few
J gene: TRBJ2-5
V gene: TRBV25-1

CDR3 protein: CSVGEAGVSNQPQHF
CDR3 DNA: TGCAGCGTTGGAGAAGCAGGGGTCAGCAATCAGCCCCAGCATTTT
D gene: NA
clone size: few
J gene: TRBJ1-5
V gene: TRBV29-1

CDR3 protein: CASSQWRTETQYF
CDR3 DNA: TGCGCCAGCAGCCAGTGGAGGACCGAGACCCAGTACTTC
D gene: NA
clone size: many
J gene: TRBJ2-5
V gene: TRBV4-1

CDR3 protein: CASSEFIGSSYEQYF
CDR3 DNA: TGTGCCAGCAGTGAATTTATCGGGAGCTCCTACGAGCAGTACTTC
D gene: NA
clone size: NA
J gene: TRBJ2-7
V gene: TRBV25-1